A selection of T cell receptor beta chains follows, all from one sample in a study of blood T cell repertoires in COVID-19. Measured with immunoSEQ multiplex PCR; TCRdb has only the in-frame clones, and not every one. The sample yields 200,000 to 250,000 clones, approximately 85% seen once. The source material was peripheral blood. All receptors come from a man in his fifties or sixties with COVID-19, enrolled during active disease. CDR3s include the opening cysteine and the closing phenylalanine or tryptophan. Fields, in order: V gene, D gene, clone size, J gene, CDR3 DNA, CDR3 protein. D genes are given only for firm matches. Size tells how often a clone was seen (once, few, many) or the class of an expanded clone, and some rows leave it out.

V: TRBV24-1
D: TRBD1
size: .
J: TRBJ1-2
DNA: TGTGCCACCAGTGCCCAACAGGGGGCTAGTGGCTACACCTTC
CDR3: CATSAQQGASGYTF

V: TRBV5-1
D: TRBD1
size: .
J: TRBJ2-1
DNA: TGCGCCAGCAGCTACGACAGGGGGAGCGAGCAGTTCTTC
CDR3: CASSYDRGSEQFF

V: TRBV19
D: TRBD1
size: .
J: TRBJ2-1
DNA: TGTGCCAGTAGTCCTCGGGACAGGGGGATTGGTGAGCAGTTCTTC
CDR3: CASSPRDRGIGEQFF

V: TRBV7-8
D: TRBD2
size: .
J: TRBJ2-3
DNA: TGTGCCAGCAGCCAGCGGGACTACACAGATACGCAGTATTTT
CDR3: CASSQRDYTDTQYF

V: TRBV28
D: TRBD1
size: .
J: TRBJ2-6
DNA: TGTGCCAGCAGTTATCGACTAGGGACAGGGGCCAGCTCTGGGGCCAACGTCCTGACTTTC
CDR3: CASSYRLGTGASSGANVLTF

V: TRBV2
D: .
size: few
J: TRBJ2-5
DNA: TGTGCCAGCAGTCAGTACCAAGAGACCCAGTACTTC
CDR3: CASSQYQETQYF

V: TRBV4-1
D: .
size: .
J: TRBJ1-4
DNA: TGCGCCAGCAGCCAAGGACAGTCTTCGACTAATGAAAAACTGTTTTTT
CDR3: CASSQGQSSTNEKLFF

V: TRBV6-2/TRBV6-3
D: .
size: few
J: TRBJ1-6
DNA: TGTGCCAGCAGTTACCCCGGCAGGGGCAATTCACCCCTCCACTTT
CDR3: CASSYPGRGNSPLHF

V: TRBV5-5
D: TRBD2
size: .
J: TRBJ2-5
DNA: TGTGCCAGCAGCTTTACTAGCGGGAAAGAGACCCAGTACTTC
CDR3: CASSFTSGKETQYF

V: TRBV2
D: TRBD1
size: .
J: TRBJ2-3
DNA: TGTGCCAGCACCAGAGGGACAGGGGGCCGGGATACGCAGTATTTT
CDR3: CASTRGTGGRDTQYF

V: TRBV28
D: .
size: .
J: TRBJ2-3
DNA: TGTGCCAGCAAGGGGCGCCATAGCACAGATACGCAGTATTTT
CDR3: CASKGRHSTDTQYF

V: TRBV7-9
D: TRBD1
size: .
J: TRBJ2-2
DNA: TGTGCCACCCGGGACAGGGGAACCGGGGAGCTGTTTTTT
CDR3: CATRDRGTGELFF

V: TRBV27
D: TRBD2
size: few
J: TRBJ2-2
DNA: TGTGCCAGCAGTTTATACCTAGCGGGACTCCATGAACGCACCGGGGAGCTGTTTTTT
CDR3: CASSLYLAGLHERTGELFF

V: TRBV18
D: .
size: once
J: TRBJ1-3
DNA: TGTGCCAGCTCACCAGCCAGAGGTTATGGAAACACCATATATTTT
CDR3: CASSPARGYGNTIYF

V: TRBV28
D: TRBD1
size: .
J: TRBJ1-4
DNA: TGTGCCAGCAGACGAACAGGGGGGACAACTAATGAAAAACTGTTTTTT
CDR3: CASRRTGGTTNEKLFF

V: TRBV30
D: .
size: few
J: TRBJ1-1
DNA: TGTGCCTGGCGTAAAACTCGTTGGGCTTTCTTT
CDR3: CAWRKTRWAFF

V: TRBV7-2
D: .
size: .
J: TRBJ2-5
DNA: TGTGCCAGCAGCTCCTCCGTTTATACTCCCGGGGAGACCCAGTACTTC
CDR3: CASSSSVYTPGETQYF

V: TRBV9
D: TRBD1
size: .
J: TRBJ2-7
DNA: TGTGCCAGCAGCGTAGGAGGACAGGGTCGTTACGAGCAGTACTTC
CDR3: CASSVGGQGRYEQYF

V: TRBV11-2
D: .
size: .
J: TRBJ2-3
DNA: TGTGCCAGCAGCTTAGATGGCCTCACAGATACGCAGTATTTT
CDR3: CASSLDGLTDTQYF

V: TRBV21-1
D: .
size: .
J: TRBJ1-6
DNA: TGTGCCAGCAGCAAAGAAACACCCTGCTCCTATAATTCACCCCTCCACTTT
CDR3: CASSKETPCSYNSPLHF

V: TRBV11-2
D: .
size: .
J: TRBJ2-5
DNA: TGTGCCAGCAGCTTAGGAACAGACCAAGAGACCCAGTACTTC
CDR3: CASSLGTDQETQYF

V: TRBV24-1
D: TRBD1
size: .
J: TRBJ2-5
DNA: TGTGCCACCAGTGAGCCCGGGACAGGGGCTCGAGAGACCCAGTACTTC
CDR3: CATSEPGTGARETQYF

V: TRBV7-3
D: .
size: once
J: TRBJ2-5
DNA: TGTGCCAGCAGCTTCCGTGGGAGCGAGACCCAGTACTTC
CDR3: CASSFRGSETQYF

V: TRBV6-2/TRBV6-3
D: TRBD2
size: .
J: TRBJ2-5
DNA: TGTGCCAGCAGTTACGAGCGGGGGGTCTTAGAGACCCAGTACTTC
CDR3: CASSYERGVLETQYF

V: TRBV10-3
D: .
size: .
J: TRBJ1-1
DNA: TGTGCCATCAGTGAGGGTCTGGGGACTTCCTCTGAAGCTTTCTTT
CDR3: CAISEGLGTSSEAFF

V: TRBV24-1
D: .
size: .
J: TRBJ2-1
DNA: TGTGCCACCAGTGCCACAAGCTCCTACAATGAGCAGTTCTTC
CDR3: CATSATSSYNEQFF

V: TRBV5-4
D: .
size: .
J: TRBJ2-1
DNA: TGTGCCAGCAGCCCCGGGGGGCTCTCCTACAATGAGCAGTTCTTC
CDR3: CASSPGGLSYNEQFF

V: TRBV10-3
D: .
size: .
J: TRBJ2-5
DNA: TGTGCCATCAGTGAGTCGAGGGTGACGGGTCTGGTACAAGAGACCCAGTACTTC
CDR3: CAISESRVTGLVQETQYF

V: TRBV3-1/TRBV3-2
D: TRBD1
size: .
J: TRBJ1-2
DNA: TGTGCCAGCAGCCAAGACAGGGGGAGGTATGGCTACACCTTC
CDR3: CASSQDRGRYGYTF

V: TRBV14
D: .
size: .
J: TRBJ2-5
DNA: TGTGCCAGCAGCCAAGATCGGGGGAGTCAGACCCAGTACTTC
CDR3: CASSQDRGSQTQYF

V: TRBV6-5
D: .
size: .
J: TRBJ1-1
DNA: TGTGCCAGCACGATGGCCAGGGGTTTGGGTGAAGCTTTCTTT
CDR3: CASTMARGLGEAFF

V: TRBV30
D: .
size: .
J: TRBJ1-6
DNA: TGTGCCTGGAGGACTCGACAGTCGAGCTCCTATAATTCACCCCTCCACTTT
CDR3: CAWRTRQSSSYNSPLHF

V: TRBV3-1/TRBV3-2
D: TRBD2
size: .
J: TRBJ2-4
DNA: TGTGCCAGCACCCCTAGCGGGGGGGCCGGTAACATTCAGTACTTC
CDR3: CASTPSGGAGNIQYF

V: TRBV2
D: .
size: .
J: TRBJ2-3
DNA: TGTGCCGGGGGGAGAGGACTTAACACAGATACGCAGTATTTT
CDR3: CAGGRGLNTDTQYF

V: TRBV2
D: .
size: .
J: TRBJ2-7
DNA: TGTGCCAGCACCAAACCCGGGCAGGGGACATCCTACGAGCAGTACTTC
CDR3: CASTKPGQGTSYEQYF

V: TRBV24-1
D: .
size: many
J: TRBJ1-2
DNA: TGTGCCACCAGTGATCCGGGGGGATCTAACTATGGCTACACCTTC
CDR3: CATSDPGGSNYGYTF

V: TRBV5-1
D: .
size: .
J: TRBJ1-6
DNA: TGCGCCAGCAGCTTGGACAGGAATAATTCACCCCTCCACTTT
CDR3: CASSLDRNNSPLHF

V: TRBV5-6
D: TRBD1
size: .
J: TRBJ2-7
DNA: TGTGCCAGCAGCTTAGGACAGGTTAGGTACGAGCAGTACTTC
CDR3: CASSLGQVRYEQYF

V: TRBV29-1
D: .
size: .
J: TRBJ2-1
DNA: TGCAGCGTTGAAGCCCAGGGTTTCGGTGAGCAGTTCTTC
CDR3: CSVEAQGFGEQFF

V: TRBV6-5
D: TRBD1
size: .
J: TRBJ2-3
DNA: TGTGCCAGCAGTTACTTGGGACAGGGAAATCCAGATACGCAGTATTTT
CDR3: CASSYLGQGNPDTQYF

V: TRBV6-2/TRBV6-3
D: TRBD2
size: .
J: TRBJ2-2
DNA: TGTGCCAGCAGTCGACTAGCGGGGAGCGCCGGGGAGCTGTTTTTT
CDR3: CASSRLAGSAGELFF

V: TRBV27
D: TRBD1
size: .
J: TRBJ2-3
DNA: TGTGCCAGCAGTATAGGGACAGAACCAGATACGCAGTATTTT
CDR3: CASSIGTEPDTQYF